The subject of this entry is one TCR beta chain. Its antigen remains unidentified. The data belong to a study of early stage breast cancer tumors. Study overall: The ER+/PR+/HER2- tumors included roughly eight ductal and a handful of lobular carcinomas. Samples were sequenced at about 10-fold average coverage. General study results and limits: Compared with adjacent normal breast, tumors showed about 2.5-fold denser, more clonal T cells. Functional markers like CD4, CD8 and FOXP3 were missed in bulk sequencing.

Looked up from germline, CDR1 is SGHNT and CDR2 is YYREEE (reference sequence). The V end was cut by 3 bases, the J end by 4 bases, with 16 bases between. The CDR3 contains 15 residues. TCRdb's table, derived via immunoSEQ multiplex PCR, lists solely in-frame clones and lacks some. This sample has around 60,000 clones; roughly 80% occur once, and the top ten carry roughly 3.4%. The specimen was blood. The rearrangement uses TRBV5-4 and TRBJ1-1, with D unresolved. This receptor was obtained from a person between 30 and 45 years old with breast cancer. The CDR3 nucleotides are TGTGCCAGCAGCTGGGGATCAAGGGATTCCACTGAAGCTTTCTTT. This encodes CASSWGSRDSTEAFF. Complete variable domain (other parts from reference TRBV5-4 and TRBJ1-1): ETGVTQSPTHLIKTRGQQVTLRCSSQSGHNTVSWYQQALGQGPQFIFQYYREEENGRGNFPPRFSGLQFPNYSSELNVNALELDDSALYLCASSWGSRDSTEAFFGQGTRLTVV.